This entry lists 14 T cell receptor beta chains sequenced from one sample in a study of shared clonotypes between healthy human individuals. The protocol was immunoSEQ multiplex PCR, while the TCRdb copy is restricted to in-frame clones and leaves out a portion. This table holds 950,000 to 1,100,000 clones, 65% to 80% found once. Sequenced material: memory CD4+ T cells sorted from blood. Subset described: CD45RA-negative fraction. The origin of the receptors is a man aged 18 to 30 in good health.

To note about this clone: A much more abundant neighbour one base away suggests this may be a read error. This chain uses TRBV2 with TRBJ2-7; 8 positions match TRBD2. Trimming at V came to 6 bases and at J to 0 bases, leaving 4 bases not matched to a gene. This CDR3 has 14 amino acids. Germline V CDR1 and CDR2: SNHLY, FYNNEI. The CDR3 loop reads CASSRGTSSYEQYF. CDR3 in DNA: TGTGCCAGCAGCCGGGGGACTAGCTCCTACGAGCAGTACTTC.

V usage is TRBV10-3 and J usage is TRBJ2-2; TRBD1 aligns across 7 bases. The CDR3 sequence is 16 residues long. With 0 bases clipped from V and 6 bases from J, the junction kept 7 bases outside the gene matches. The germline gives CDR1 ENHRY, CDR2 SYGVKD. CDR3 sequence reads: CAISESAGGRSGELFF. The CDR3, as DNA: TGTGCCATCAGTGAGTCGGCAGGGGGTAGATCCGGGGAGCTGTTTTTT.

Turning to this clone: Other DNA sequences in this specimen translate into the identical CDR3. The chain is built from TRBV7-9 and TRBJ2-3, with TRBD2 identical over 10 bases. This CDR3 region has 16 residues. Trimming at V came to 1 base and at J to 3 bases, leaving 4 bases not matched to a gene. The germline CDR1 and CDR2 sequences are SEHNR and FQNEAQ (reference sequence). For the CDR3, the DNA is TGTGCCAGCAGCTTAGTCCTAGCGGGAGAAACAGATACGCAGTATTTT. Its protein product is CASSLVLAGETDTQYF.

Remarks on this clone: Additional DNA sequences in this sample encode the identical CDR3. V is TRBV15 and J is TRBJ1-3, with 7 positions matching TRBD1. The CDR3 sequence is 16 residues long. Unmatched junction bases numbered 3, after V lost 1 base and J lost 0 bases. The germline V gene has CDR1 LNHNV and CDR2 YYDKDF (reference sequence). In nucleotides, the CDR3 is TGTGCCACCAGCAGAGGGACAGGAACCTCTGGAAACACCATATATTTT. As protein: CATSRGTGTSGNTIYF.

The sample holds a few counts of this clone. The DNA for the CDR3 is TGTGCCAGCAGCACCGAGGGGGGTAGGAGCTATGGCTACACCTTC. This encodes CASSTEGGRSYGYTF. The V gene is TRBV11-2, the J gene TRBJ1-2; TRBD1 is a possible D gene (6 bases). V dropped 5 bases and J dropped 4 bases, with 17 bases sitting between them. There are 15 residues in the CDR3. Germline CDR1 reads SGHAT; CDR2 reads FQNNGV. Filled out from reference TRBV11-2 and TRBJ1-2, the complete variable domain reads EAGVAQSPRYKIIEKRQSVAFWCNPISGHATLYWYQQILGQGPKLLIQFQNNGVVDDSQLPKDRFSAERLKGVDSTLKIQPAKLEDSAVYLCASSTEGGRSYGYTFGSGTRLTVV.

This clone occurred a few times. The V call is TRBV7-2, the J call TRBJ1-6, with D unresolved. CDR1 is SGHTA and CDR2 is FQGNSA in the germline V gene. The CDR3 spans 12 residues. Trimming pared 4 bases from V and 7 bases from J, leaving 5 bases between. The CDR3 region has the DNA TGTGCCAGCAGCTGGCCCAATTCACCCCTCCACTTT. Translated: CASSWPNSPLHF.

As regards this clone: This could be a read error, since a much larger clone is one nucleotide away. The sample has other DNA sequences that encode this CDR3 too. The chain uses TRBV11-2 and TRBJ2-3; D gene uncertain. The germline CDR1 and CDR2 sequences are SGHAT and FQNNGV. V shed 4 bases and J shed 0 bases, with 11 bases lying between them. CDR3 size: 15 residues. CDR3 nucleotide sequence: TGTGCCAGCAGCTCGCCGAGAGCTAGCACAGATACGCAGTATTTT. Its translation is CASSSPRASTDTQYF.

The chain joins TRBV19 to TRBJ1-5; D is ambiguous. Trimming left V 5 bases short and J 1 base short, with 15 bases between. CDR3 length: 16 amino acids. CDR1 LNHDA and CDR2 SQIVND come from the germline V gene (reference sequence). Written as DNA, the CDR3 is TGTGCCAGTAGTGCCCTCAATTCGGTGAGCAATCAGCCCCAGCATTTT. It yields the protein CASSALNSVSNQPQHF.

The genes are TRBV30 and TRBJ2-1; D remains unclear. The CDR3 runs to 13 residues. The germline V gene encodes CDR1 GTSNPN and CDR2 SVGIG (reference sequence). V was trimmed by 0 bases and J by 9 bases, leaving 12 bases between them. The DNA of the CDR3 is TGTGCCTGGAGTGTTCACCCCGGCGGTGAGCAGTTCTTC. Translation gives CAWSVHPGGEQFF.

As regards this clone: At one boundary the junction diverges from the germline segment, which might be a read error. The CDR3 region has the DNA TGTGCCAGCACTTTACGGGTAACTGACACCGGGGAGCTGTTTTTT. Its protein is CASTLRVTDTGELFF. The chain is built from TRBV27 and TRBJ2-2; D is unresolved. The germline V gene has CDR1 MNHEY and CDR2 SMNVEV (reference sequence). The CDR3 covers 15 residues.

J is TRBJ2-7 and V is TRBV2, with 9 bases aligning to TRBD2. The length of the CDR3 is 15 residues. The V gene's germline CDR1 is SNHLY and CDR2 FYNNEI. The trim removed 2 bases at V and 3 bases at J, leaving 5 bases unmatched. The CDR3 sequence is CASSERLAGFYEQYF. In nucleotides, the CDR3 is TGTGCCAGCAGTGAAAGGCTAGCGGGGTTCTACGAGCAGTACTTC. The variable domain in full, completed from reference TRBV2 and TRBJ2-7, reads EPEVTQTPSHQVTQMGQEVILRCVPISNHLYFYWYRQILGQKVEFLVSFYNNEISEKSEIFDDQFSVERPDGSNFTLKIRSTKLEDSAMYFCASSERLAGFYEQYFGPGTRLTVT.

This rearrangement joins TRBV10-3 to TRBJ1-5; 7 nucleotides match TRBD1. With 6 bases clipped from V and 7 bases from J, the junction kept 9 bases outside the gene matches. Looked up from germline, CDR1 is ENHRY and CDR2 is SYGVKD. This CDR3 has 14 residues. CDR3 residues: CAISSQGKEQPQHF. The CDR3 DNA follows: TGTGCCATCAGCTCACAGGGGAAAGAGCAGCCCCAGCATTTT.

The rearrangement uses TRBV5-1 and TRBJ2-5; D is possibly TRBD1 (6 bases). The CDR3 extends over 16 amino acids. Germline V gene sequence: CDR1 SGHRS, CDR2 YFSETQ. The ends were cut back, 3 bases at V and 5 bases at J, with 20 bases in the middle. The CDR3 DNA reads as TGCGCCAGCAGCTCCCAAGGGGGAGTTTTCCTGGAGACCCAGTACTTC. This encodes CASSSQGGVFLETQYF.

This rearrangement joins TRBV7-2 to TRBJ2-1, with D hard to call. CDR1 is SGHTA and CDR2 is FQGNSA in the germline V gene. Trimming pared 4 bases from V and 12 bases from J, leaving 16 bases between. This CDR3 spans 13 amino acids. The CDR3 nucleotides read TGTGCCAGCAGCTCTGATCGAAATGGGTGGCAGTTCTTC. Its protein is CASSSDRNGWQFF.